The 15 T cell receptor beta chains presented below share a single source sample, sequenced in a study of persistence of HIV-infected CD4 T cells. These receptors have no known antigen. Sequencing used immunoSEQ version 4 in survey mode. Sequencing used immunoSEQ multiplex PCR; TCRdb keeps in-frame clones, though not all of them. The data contain under 20,000 clones, about 61% of them seen just once; the ten biggest clones take up roughly 8.8%. The stimulus was lysate of CMV-infected fibroblasts, about 10 ug/mL. CD4+ T cells upregulating both CD40 ligand and CD69 were sorted as responding cells. The specimen was CD4+ T cells sorted from PBMCs after roughly 20-hour stimulation, collected from a patient who received antiretroviral therapy. These receptors were obtained from an adult woman with HIV who was CMV-seropositive.

This clone was seen more than once but under ten times. The chain carries TRBV2 and TRBJ1-6, with D maybe TRBD1 (6 bases). Germline values: CDR1 SNHLY, CDR2 FYNNEI. CDR3 length: 14 residues. Trimming removed 2 bases at V and 8 bases at J, with 10 bases between. CDR3 region: CASSETDSYSPLHF. CDR3 bases: TGTGCCAGCAGTGAAACGGACAGCTATTCACCCCTCCACTTT.

The rearrangement uses TRBV6-5 and TRBJ2-5; possibly TRBD2 for D (5 bases). V was clipped by 6 bases and J by 5 bases, with 7 bases between them. The germline V gene has CDR1 MNHEY and CDR2 SVGAGI. This CDR3 region has 11 residues. CDR3 in amino acids: CASSPGETQYF. CDR3 coding DNA: TGTGCCAGCAGCCCGGGGGAGACCCAGTACTTC.

The sample holds one count of this clone. The V call is TRBV9, the J call TRBJ1-3; 12 positions match TRBD1. The V gene end was trimmed by 2 bases and the J gene end by 2 bases; junction bases not matched to a gene: 5. This CDR3 is 17 amino acids long. Per germline, CDR1 SGDLS and CDR2 YYNGEE. CDR3 sequence: CASSVSGQGATGNTIYF. The CDR3, as DNA: TGTGCCAGCAGCGTCTCGGGACAGGGGGCCACTGGAAACACCATATATTTT.

The chain has TRBV3-1 (or the pseudogene TRBV3-2) and TRBJ2-2; the D is unclear. CDR1 is LGHDT, CDR2 YNNKEL, per germline (reference sequence). V lost 4 bases and J 6 bases, leaving 12 bases between the germline ends. The CDR3 covers 14 residues. The CDR3 nucleotides are TGTGCCAGCAGCCTTTCCCCGGGTGCCGGGGAGCTGTTTTTT. Amino acids: CASSLSPGAGELFF.

The chain combines TRBV7-2 with TRBJ2-3; TRBD2 agrees at 11 bases. CDR1 SGHTA and CDR2 FQGNSA come from the germline V gene. The CDR3 runs 16 residues. Trimming cost V 6 bases and J 0 bases; bases outside gene matches: 5. DNA for the CDR3: TGTGCCAGCAGACGTAGCGGGGGGGCGAGCACAGATACGCAGTATTTT. Its protein product is CASRRSGGASTDTQYF. Full variable domain (rest looked up from reference TRBV7-2 and TRBJ2-3): GAGVSQSPSNKVTEKGKDVELRCDPISGHTALYWYRQSLGQGLEFLIYFQGNSAPDKSGLPSDRFSAERTGGSVSTLTIQRTQQEDSAVYLCASRRSGGASTDTQYFGPGTRLTVL.

The CDR3: CASRRHLSGANVLTF. Here the CDR3 DNA reads TGTGCCAGCAGACGACACCTCTCTGGGGCCAACGTCCTGACTTTC. The V gene is TRBV6-5, the J gene TRBJ2-6; D not certain. Germline V CDR1 and CDR2: MNHEY, SVGAGI. The CDR3 loop spans 15 amino acids. The ends were cut back, 6 bases at V and 0 bases at J, with 9 bases in the middle.

The V and J genes are TRBV5-1 and TRBJ2-2; 7 nucleotides match TRBD2. J gave up 0 bases and V 2 bases, and 7 bases lay outside the gene matches. The CDR3 length is 17 residues. CDR1 SGHRS and CDR2 YFSETQ come from the germline V gene. The CDR3 sequence is CASSFPLAATNTGELFF. Written as DNA, the CDR3 is TGCGCCAGCAGCTTCCCTCTAGCGGCCACGAACACCGGGGAGCTGTTTTTT.

As concerns this clone: The DNA is left out, because the CDR3 cannot be placed on it with certainty; the CDR3 is given as TCRdb lists it. This rearrangement joins TRBV19 to TRBJ2-6; TRBD2, the table's D call, lacks a check against the DNA. The CDR3 length is 17 residues, termini included. Germline V lookup: CDR1 LNHDA, CDR2 SQIVND (reference sequence). The CDR3 sequence is CASSIDPVGTGANVPTF.

This chain links TRBV7-8 with TRBJ1-5; 10 positions match TRBD1. The CDR3 runs 15 residues. Per the germline V gene, CDR1 is SGHVS and CDR2 is FQNEAQ. J gave up 5 bases and V 1 base, and 2 bases lay outside the gene matches. The CDR3 is CASSLGTGGHQPQHF. The CDR3 coding sequence is TGTGCCAGCAGCTTAGGGACAGGGGGACATCAGCCCCAGCATTTT.

The V gene is TRBV19, the J gene TRBJ1-5; TRBD1 aligns across 8 bases. CDR3 length equals 17 residues. With 3 bases clipped from V and 7 bases from J, the junction kept 14 bases outside the gene matches. From germline, CDR1 is LNHDA and CDR2 SQIVND (reference sequence). The CDR3 protein is CASSILGTGLQGQPQHF. CDR3 in DNA: TGTGCCAGTAGTATTTTGGGGACAGGTCTCCAGGGGCAGCCCCAGCATTTT. Supplemented by reference TRBV19 and TRBJ1-5, the full variable domain reads DGGITQSPKYLFRKEGQNVTLSCEQNLNHDAMYWYRQDPGQGLRLIYYSQIVNDFQKGDIAEGYSVSREKKESFPLTVTSAQKNPTAFYLCASSILGTGLQGQPQHFGDGTRLSIL.

This sequence joins TRBV19 and TRBJ2-4, with no clear D. This CDR3 is 15 amino acids long. Trimming took off 3 bases at V and 1 base at J, with 10 bases between the two ends. Germline V gives CDR1 LNHDA, CDR2 SQIVND (reference sequence). The CDR3 sequence is CASSIPLGAKNIQYF. The CDR3 region has the DNA TGTGCCAGTAGTATTCCCCTTGGGGCCAAAAACATTCAGTACTTC. Full variable domain (rest looked up from reference TRBV19 and TRBJ2-4): DGGITQSPKYLFRKEGQNVTLSCEQNLNHDAMYWYRQDPGQGLRLIYYSQIVNDFQKGDIAEGYSVSREKKESFPLTVTSAQKNPTAFYLCASSIPLGAKNIQYFGAGTRLSVL.

The chain combines TRBV6-6 with TRBJ1-1; D perhaps matches TRBD1 (6 bases). V was pared by 6 bases and J by 1 base, with 12 bases between. The CDR3 totals 14 residues. CDR1 is MNHNY, CDR2 SVGAGI, per germline (reference sequence). CDR3 bases: TGTGCCAGCAGAACGGGACAAGCGAACACTGAAGCTTTCTTT. Amino acids: CASRTGQANTEAFF.

This clone was detected only once. The chain uses TRBV5-1 and TRBJ1-3, with D unresolved. The length of the CDR3 is 16 residues. Per the germline V gene, CDR1 is SGHRS and CDR2 is YFSETQ. The germline V and J ends were trimmed by 2 bases and 0 bases, with 12 bases remaining between them. The CDR3 DNA sequence: TGCGCCAGCAGCTTAAACAGCCTCGGCTCTGGAAACACCATATATTTT. Translated: CASSLNSLGSGNTIYF.

J is TRBJ1-1 and V is TRBV11-3, with TRBD1 identical over 7 bases. V gave up 4 bases and J gave up 4 bases; unmatched junction bases: 6. This CDR3 is 14 amino acids long. Germline V gene sequence: CDR1 SGHNT, CDR2 YENEEA. CDR3 residues: CASSSNRGGTEAFF. DNA of the CDR3: TGTGCCAGCAGCTCCAACAGGGGAGGCACTGAAGCTTTCTTT.

The chain recombines TRBV9 with TRBJ2-2, with D tentatively TRBD2 (5 bases). This CDR3 has 16 residues. The germline gives CDR1 SGDLS, CDR2 YYNGEE. Trimming left V 7 bases short and J 5 bases short, with 21 bases between. The CDR3 loop reads CASSPLGRVPTGELFF. The CDR3 nucleotides are TGTGCCAGCTCGCCCCTAGGGCGGGTTCCAACCGGGGAGCTGTTTTTT.